The 22 T cell receptor beta chains listed next were all sequenced from one sample in a study of beta chain features in type 1 diabetes. All of the isolated RNA was reverse transcribed, so expressed TCRB transcripts were sequenced. Using immunoSEQ multiplex PCR, the repertoire was profiled, and TCRdb retains in-frame clones only, with some absent. The repertoire holds about 260,000 clones, over 20% seen once, with less than 0.035% in the top ten. Their target antigens are unknown. Study-level points and caveats: Moderate but significant shortening of TCRB CDR3s was recorded in all four CD4+ subsets from Type 1 diabetes patients.

Source material: naive CD4+ T cells from blood. The receptors originated from a woman between 40 and 55 years old with type 1 diabetes.

The chain carries TRBV7-9 and TRBJ1-5; TRBD1 might be the D (6 bases). Trimming stripped 3 bases from V and 6 bases from J, with 9 bases between. CDR1 is SEHNR, CDR2 FQNEAQ, per germline (reference sequence). The CDR3 is 13 amino acids. The CDR3 loop reads CASSFEQGQPQHF. In DNA form, the CDR3 reads TGTGCCAGCAGCTTCGAACAGGGTCAGCCCCAGCATTTT.

The gene calls are TRBV2 and TRBJ1-2, with 7 bases matching TRBD1. J was trimmed by 2 bases and V by 6 bases; bases with no gene match: 6. There are 14 residues in the CDR3. The V gene's germline CDR1 is SNHLY and CDR2 FYNNEI. For the CDR3, the DNA is TGTGCCAGCAGCGTGGCCAGGGGGAACTATGGCTACACCTTC. It yields the protein CASSVARGNYGYTF. The complete variable domain, with remaining parts taken from reference TRBV2 and TRBJ1-2, reads EPEVTQTPSHQVTQMGQEVILRCVPISNHLYFYWYRQILGQKVEFLVSFYNNEISEKSEIFDDQFSVERPDGSNFTLKIRSTKLEDSAMYFCASSVARGNYGYTFGSGTRLTVV.

V is TRBV7-9 and J is TRBJ2-6; D ambiguous. The ends were cut back, 1 base at V and 2 bases at J, with 6 bases in the middle. The CDR3 contains 15 residues. Germline assignment: CDR1 SEHNR and CDR2 FQNEAQ (reference sequence). The CDR3 sequence: CASSLVPAGANVLTF. DNA of the CDR3: TGTGCCAGCAGCTTAGTCCCAGCTGGGGCCAACGTCCTGACTTTC.

The gene calls are TRBV6-5 and TRBJ1-2, with a tentative D call TRBD1 (6 bases). CDR1 MNHEY and CDR2 SVGAGI come from the germline V gene. V was cut by 8 bases and J by 6 bases, with 19 bases left in between. This CDR3 is 14 amino acids long. The CDR3 DNA reads TGTGCCAGCCTTACTCCCGGGACAAGGGATGGCTACACCTTC. Translated, it gives CASLTPGTRDGYTF.

This clone was observed a few times. The gene calls are TRBV30 and TRBJ1-1; 7 positions agree with TRBD1. V lost 8 bases to trimming and J lost 3 bases; unmatched junction nucleotides: 9. Germline V lookup: CDR1 GTSNPN, CDR2 SVGIG (reference sequence). The CDR3 covers 13 residues. The CDR3 coding sequence is TGTGCCGTCCGACAGGGACTCGACACTGAAGCTTTCTTT. It translates to CAVRQGLDTEAFF. Full variable domain (missing parts from reference TRBV30 and TRBJ1-1): SQTIHQWPATLVQPVGSPLSLECTVEGTSNPNLYWYRQAAGRGLQLLFYSVGIGQISSEVPQNLSASRPQDRQFILSSKKLLLSDSGFYLCAVRQGLDTEAFFGQGTRLTVV.

The V and J genes are TRBV9 and TRBJ1-5; D is possibly TRBD1 (5 bases). V was clipped by 6 bases and J by 4 bases, with 23 bases between them. The CDR3 covers 17 residues. Germline CDR1 SGDLS, CDR2 YYNGEE. Here the CDR3 DNA reads TGTGCCAGCAACCCTTCGGGGGGAGGGAGCGCTAATCAGCCCCAGCATTTT. Translated, it gives CASNPSGGGSANQPQHF.

The V call is TRBV5-1, the J call TRBJ2-4; D remains unclear. This CDR3 region has 15 residues. V lost 4 bases, J lost 6 bases, and 17 bases lay in between. In germline, CDR1 is SGHRS, CDR2 YFSETQ. As DNA, the CDR3 is TGCGCCAGCAGCACCGGGTCTGCTCGGAGAAACATTCAGTACTTC. Translated: CASSTGSARRNIQYF.

J is TRBJ2-7 and V is TRBV29-1; 10 bases are a match to TRBD2. CDR1 is SQVTM and CDR2 is ANQGSEA in the germline V gene. CDR3 length: 13 residues. The junction had 3 bases not matched to a gene; V was cut back by 4 bases and J by 3 bases. CDR3 in amino acids: CSVGTSGRYEQYF. The DNA of the CDR3 is TGCAGCGTTGGGACTAGCGGTCGCTACGAGCAGTACTTC.

The chain couples TRBV6-6 to TRBJ2-1; the match to TRBD1 covers 9 bases. V lost 8 bases, J lost 6 bases, and 14 bases stayed unmatched. This CDR3 comprises 16 residues. The V gene's germline CDR1 is MNHNY and CDR2 SVGAGI (reference sequence). CDR3 sequence: CASAILPGTGLNEQFF. CDR3 in DNA: TGTGCCAGCGCTATCCTCCCCGGGACAGGGCTCAATGAGCAGTTCTTC.

This clone was seen a handful of times. The rearrangement links TRBV7-9 to TRBJ2-7; D is perhaps TRBD2 (5 bases). The CDR3 is 12 residues long. V gave up 5 bases and J gave up 8 bases, with 13 bases separating them. The V gene's germline CDR1 is SEHNR and CDR2 FQNEAQ (reference sequence). In DNA form, the CDR3 reads TGTGCCAGCAGCACCGTACTAGTAAAGCAGTACTTC. It specifies CASSTVLVKQYF.

V and J are TRBV30 and TRBJ2-2; D possibly corresponds to TRBD2 (5 bases). Germline V lookup: CDR1 GTSNPN, CDR2 SVGIG (reference sequence). There are 12 residues in the CDR3. V was trimmed by 5 bases and J by 7 bases, leaving 11 bases between them. As DNA, the CDR3 is TGTGCCTGGGGACTGGCGGACGGGGAGCTGTTTTTT. Translated: CAWGLADGELFF.

The table lists this clone with a few counts. The chain couples TRBV7-2 to TRBJ1-1; 10 nucleotides line up with TRBD1. The trim removed 5 bases at V and 5 bases at J, leaving 8 bases unmatched. Germline V lookup: CDR1 SGHTA, CDR2 FQGNSA. The CDR3 spans 15 residues. The CDR3 protein is CASSRMGGQGTEAFF. Written as DNA, the CDR3 is TGTGCCAGCAGCCGGATGGGGGGACAGGGGACTGAAGCTTTCTTT.

CDR3 sequence reads: CASRDYTHGYNEQFF. The CDR3 coding sequence is TGTGCCAGCAGGGACTACACCCACGGGTACAATGAGCAGTTCTTC. The V gene is TRBV25-1, the J gene TRBJ2-1; D may be TRBD2 (6 bases). Trimming removed 6 bases at V and 4 bases at J, with 16 bases between. This CDR3 contains 15 residues. Germline V gene data show CDR1 as MGHDK and CDR2 as SYGVNS.

The V call is TRBV6-6, the J call TRBJ2-1; D may be TRBD1 (5 bases). There are 16 residues in the CDR3. V was trimmed by 6 bases and J by 7 bases, leaving 22 bases between them. CDR1 MNHNY and CDR2 SVGAGI come from the germline V gene (reference sequence). The CDR3 is CASRTSRRGPENEQFF. CDR3 coding DNA: TGTGCCAGCAGAACCTCCCGAAGGGGCCCCGAAAATGAGCAGTTCTTC.

This clone has only a few counts. The gene calls are TRBV7-9 and TRBJ1-4; D possibly corresponds to TRBD1 (6 bases). The CDR3 has 14 amino acids. With 2 bases removed from V and 5 bases from J, the gap between germline ends came to 9 bases. Germline V gene lookup returns CDR1 SEHNR and CDR2 FQNEAQ (reference sequence). The DNA of the CDR3 is TGTGCCAGCAGCTTATCAGGGGCCAATGAAAAACTGTTTTTT. It yields the protein CASSLSGANEKLFF.

This clone was counted a few times. This chain joins TRBV19 and TRBJ2-5; 10 nucleotides align to TRBD1. The CDR3 length is 13 residues. In germline, CDR1 is LNHDA, CDR2 SQIVND (reference sequence). V was pared by 10 bases and J by 3 bases, with 5 bases of the junction left unmatched. The CDR3 here is CATGQGREETQYF. CDR3 nucleotide sequence: TGTGCCACGGGACAGGGGCGGGAAGAGACCCAGTACTTC.

This clone came up a few times. The chain recombines TRBV20-1 with TRBJ2-3, with D perhaps matching TRBD2 (5 bases). CDR3 size: 11 residues. With 4 bases removed from V and 5 bases from J, the gap between germline ends came to 7 bases. CDR1 and CDR2 from the germline V gene are DFQATT and SNEGSKA (reference sequence). The CDR3 loop is CSANAGDTQYF. In DNA, the CDR3 is TGCAGTGCTAACGCGGGAGATACGCAGTATTTT.

This clone was detected a few times. The chain links TRBV7-9 to TRBJ1-5; unclear D gene. Germline V gene lookup returns CDR1 SEHNR and CDR2 FQNEAQ (reference sequence). This CDR3 has 13 residues. V shed 5 bases and J shed 0 bases, with 5 bases lying between them. Written as DNA, the CDR3 is TGTGCCAGCAGCCCTTATAGCAATCAGCCCCAGCATTTT. It specifies CASSPYSNQPQHF.

The J gene is TRBJ2-3, the V gene TRBV15; D is possibly TRBD1 (5 bases). Trimming took off 3 bases at V and 10 bases at J, with 11 bases between the two ends. Germline CDR1 reads LNHNV; CDR2 reads YYDKDF (reference sequence). The CDR3 totals 12 residues. The CDR3 DNA follows: TGTGCCACCAGCAGGGACACTTCTTCGCAGTATTTT. Its translation: CATSRDTSSQYF.

This clone was counted a few times. The CDR3: CSAAPLAEQYF. The DNA of the CDR3 is TGCAGTGCCGCTCCTTTGGCCGAGCAGTACTTC. The genes are TRBV20-1 and TRBJ2-7; no reliable D call. CDR1 is DFQATT and CDR2 is SNEGSKA in the germline V gene (reference sequence). Deletions cut 6 bases from V and 6 bases from J, with 12 bases between. CDR3 length: 11 residues.

As concerns this clone: No DNA is shown, since the ends of the CDR3 on it are uncertain; the CDR3 is the one TCRdb lists. This chain links TRBV7-8 with TRBJ2-3; the DNA was not compared with TRBD2, the D call given in the table. The CDR3 length is 15 residues, termini included. CDR1 is SGHVS and CDR2 is FQNEAQ in the germline V gene. The CDR3 spells CASSSSPGGLDTQYF.

This clone was counted only a few times. The rearrangement joins TRBV13 to TRBJ1-1; D ambiguous. The germline V gene has CDR1 PRHDT and CDR2 FYEKMQ (reference sequence). The CDR3 runs to 17 residues. Trimming cost V 4 bases and J 0 bases, with 18 bases left between them. The CDR3 region is CASSSSGVAVVNTEAFF. The CDR3 DNA is TGTGCCAGCAGCTCCTCCGGGGTCGCGGTGGTGAACACTGAAGCTTTCTTT.